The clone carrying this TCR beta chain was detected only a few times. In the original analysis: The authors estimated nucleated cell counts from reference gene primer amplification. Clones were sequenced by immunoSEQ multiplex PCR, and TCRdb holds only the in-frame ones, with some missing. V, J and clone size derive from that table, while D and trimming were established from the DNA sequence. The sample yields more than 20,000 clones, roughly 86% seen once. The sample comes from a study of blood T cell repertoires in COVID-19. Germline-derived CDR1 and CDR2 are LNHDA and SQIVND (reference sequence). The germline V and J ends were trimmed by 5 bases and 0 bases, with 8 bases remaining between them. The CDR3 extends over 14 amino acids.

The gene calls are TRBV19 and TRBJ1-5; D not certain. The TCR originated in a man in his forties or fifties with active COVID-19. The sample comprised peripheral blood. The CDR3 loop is CASSAYYSNQPQHF. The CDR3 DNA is TGTGCCAGTAGTGCCTATTATAGCAATCAGCCCCAGCATTTT.